The 15 T cell receptor beta chains reported below all come from one sample, sequenced in a study of blood T cell repertoires in COVID-19. Clones were sequenced by immunoSEQ multiplex PCR, and TCRdb holds only the in-frame ones, with some missing. The sample records about 140,000 clones, roughly 86% being singletons. The sample comprised peripheral blood. The receptors were gathered from a human donor in a cohort sampled during active COVID-19.

This clone was counted a single time. The chain couples TRBV14 to TRBJ2-1; 7 bases agree with TRBD1. After removal of 0 bases from V and 6 bases from J, the junction contained 14 bases not matched to a gene. Germline assignment: CDR1 SGHDN and CDR2 FVKESK. This CDR3 region has 18 residues. The CDR3 protein is CASSQDRGQFLKGNEQFF. As DNA, the CDR3 is TGTGCCAGCAGCCAAGATAGGGGACAGTTTCTAAAGGGCAATGAGCAGTTCTTC. Filled out from reference TRBV14 and TRBJ2-1, the complete variable domain reads EAGVTQFPSHSVIEKGQTVTLRCDPISGHDNLYWYRRVMGKEIKFLLHFVKESKQDESGMPNNRFLAERTGGTYSTLKVQPAELEDSGVYFCASSQDRGQFLKGNEQFFGPGTRLTVL.

CDR3 nucleotide sequence: TGCGCCAGCAGCTCGACAGTAGGAAACACCGGGGAGCTGTTTTTT. Translation gives CASSSTVGNTGELFF. The chain has TRBV5-1 and TRBJ2-2, with D possibly TRBD1 on 5 matching bases. The CDR3 sequence is 15 residues long. V was clipped by 3 bases and J by 2 bases, with 11 bases between them. Germline V gene data show CDR1 as SGHRS and CDR2 as YFSETQ.

The chain couples TRBV6-5 to TRBJ1-1, with D perhaps TRBD1 (5 bases). CDR1 MNHEY and CDR2 SVGAGI come from the germline V gene. V dropped 9 bases and J dropped 0 bases, with 14 bases sitting between them. The CDR3 is 14 residues long. The CDR3: CASTRTLMNTEAFF. CDR3 DNA: TGTGCCAGTACGAGGACACTCATGAACACTGAAGCTTTCTTT.

The chain combines TRBV18 with TRBJ2-1, with D possibly being TRBD2 (5 bases). The germline CDR1 and CDR2 sequences are KGHSH and LQKENI. V dropped 3 bases and J dropped 4 bases, with 10 bases sitting between them. The CDR3 contains 14 residues. The CDR3 sequence: CASSPQEVYNEQFF. The DNA of the CDR3 is TGTGCCAGCTCACCGCAGGAGGTGTACAATGAGCAGTTCTTC. The full variable domain, in which reference TRBV18 and TRBJ2-1 provide the parts outside the CDR3, is NAGVMQNPRHLVRRRGQEARLRCSPMKGHSHVYWYRQLPEEGLKFMVYLQKENIIDESGMPKERFSAEFPKEGPSILRIQQVVRGDSAAYFCASSPQEVYNEQFFGPGTRLTVL.

The chain joins TRBV9 to TRBJ2-1, with TRBD2 identical over 8 bases. The V and J ends lost 4 bases and 2 bases, in that order; junction bases with no gene match: 5. The CDR3 runs 15 residues. Germline V gene data show CDR1 as SGDLS and CDR2 as YYNGEE. CDR3 residues: CASSSLAGTYNEQFF. DNA for the CDR3: TGTGCCAGCAGCTCCCTAGCGGGTACCTACAATGAGCAGTTCTTC.

V is TRBV4-1 and J is TRBJ2-7; 14 nucleotides match TRBD2. Looked up from germline, CDR1 is MGHRA and CDR2 is YSYEKL. V dropped 3 bases and J dropped 3; count of bases not matched to a gene: 10. The length of the CDR3 is 18 residues. CDR3 residues: CASSHNPGLAGANYEQYF. CDR3 coding DNA: TGCGCCAGCAGCCATAACCCGGGACTAGCGGGGGCAAACTACGAGCAGTACTTC.

This clone was picked up a small number of times. This chain connects TRBV6-5 to TRBJ2-7; possibly TRBD2 for D (6 bases). The CDR3 totals 13 residues. Germline V gene sequence: CDR1 MNHEY, CDR2 SVGAGI. Between the trimmed V and J ends, which lost 5 bases and 7 bases, there was a span of 15 bases. The CDR3 is CASSTTRGREQYF. The DNA for the CDR3 is TGTGCCAGCAGTACGACTAGGGGAAGGGAGCAGTACTTC.

The rearrangement uses TRBV7-9 and TRBJ2-3; 7 bases fit TRBD2. CDR3 length equals 18 residues. Germline CDR1 is SEHNR and CDR2 is FQNEAQ (reference sequence). The trim removed 4 bases at V and 0 bases at J, leaving 13 bases unmatched. CDR3 in DNA: TGTGCCAGCAGCTCGGCATATTCAGCGGGGTTTAGCACAGATACGCAGTATTTT. Encoded protein: CASSSAYSAGFSTDTQYF.

V is TRBV7-6 and J is TRBJ2-2; a possible D gene is TRBD1 (6 bases). The V and J ends lost 5 bases and 4 bases respectively, with 11 bases between them. The CDR3 covers 14 residues. Germline assignment: CDR1 SGHVS and CDR2 FNYEAQ. The DNA for the CDR3 is TGTGCCAGCAGCCTCTCCAGGGGCACCGGGGAGCTGTTTTTT. Translating gives CASSLSRGTGELFF.

The chain couples TRBV5-5 to TRBJ2-7; TRBD1 might be the D (5 bases). V was pared by 6 bases and J by 6 bases, with 13 bases between. The length of the CDR3 is 12 residues. CDR1 is SGHKS, CDR2 YYEKEE, per germline (reference sequence). CDR3 sequence (DNA): TGTGCCAGCATCTACCCCCAGGGCGAGCAGTACTTC. Its translation: CASIYPQGEQYF.

This clone is medium-sized (0.01 to 0.1%). This rearrangement joins TRBV7-9 to TRBJ2-7; 10 nucleotides match TRBD2. The germline CDR1 and CDR2 sequences are SEHNR and FQNEAQ (reference sequence). With V trimmed by 8 bases and J by 4 bases, 14 bases remained unmatched. The CDR3 is 16 residues long. As DNA, the CDR3 is TGTGCCAGCTCTACGGGGGGAGCTAGCGGGAGTTACGAGCAGTACTTC. Translated: CASSTGGASGSYEQYF.

The chain employs TRBV27 and TRBJ2-1; TRBD1 is a possible D gene (6 bases). Trimming left V 1 base short and J 15 bases short, with 7 bases between. CDR3 length equals 10 residues. CDR1 is MNHEY, CDR2 SMNVEV, per germline (reference sequence). CDR3 sequence (DNA): TGTGCCAGCAGTTTATTAGGGGGGTTCTTC. Its protein is CASSLLGGFF.

The table lists this clone with a count of one. This chain connects TRBV3-1 (or the pseudogene TRBV3-2) to TRBJ1-1; the match to TRBD1 covers 8 bases. The CDR3 length is 14 residues. Per the germline V gene, CDR1 is LGHDT and CDR2 is YNNKEL (reference sequence). The V gene end was trimmed by 2 bases and the J gene end by 4 bases; junction bases not matched to a gene: 3. CDR3 DNA: TGTGCCAGCAGCCAATTAACAGGGGGCACTGAAGCTTTCTTT. It codes for CASSQLTGGTEAFF.

The chain uses TRBV5-5 and TRBJ1-1, with D uncertain. Germline V gene data show CDR1 as SGHKS and CDR2 as YYEKEE (reference sequence). The V end was cut by 0 bases, the J end by 1 base, with 4 bases between. The CDR3 covers 13 residues. CDR3 nucleotide sequence: TGTGCCAGCAGCTTGGACAGGAACACTGAAGCTTTCTTT. Protein sequence: CASSLDRNTEAFF.

This clone appeared a single time. DNA of the CDR3: TGTGCCAGCAAGGGGCTAACCGGGGAGCTGTTTTTT. This translates into CASKGLTGELFF. The chain employs TRBV27 and TRBJ2-2; D is perhaps TRBD1 (5 bases). Germline V gives CDR1 MNHEY, CDR2 SMNVEV (reference sequence). There are 12 residues in the CDR3. V was cut by 7 bases and J by 5 bases, with 8 bases left in between.